This T cell receptor beta chain derives from a study of T cell responses to AZD1222 COVID-19 vaccine (dated by TCRdb to the early 2020s). Study-wide context: Because spike-specific TCR depth and breadth did not differ between the two schedules, AZD1222 recipients who got a second dose at roughly 4 weeks were pooled with those who got a second dose at roughly 12 weeks. Trial participants were enrolled by age into 18-55, 56-69 and 70-plus year subgroups, with roughly 160, 29 and 62 TCR-sequenced participants respectively. TCR sequencing was performed for roughly 240 trial participants, of whom 200 to 210 were given two doses of AZD1222 and some 25 were given two doses of MenACWY control vaccine.

The CDR3 regions of human TCRbeta chains were subjected to immunosequencing. In the original analysis: TCRs in the repertoires were compared against a reference library of SARS-CoV-2-specific TCRs that had been generated with the MIRA antigen-specificity platform. Breadth was defined as the fraction of unique TCRs that were SARS-CoV-2-associated. Depth was defined as the fraction of total T cells that were SARS-CoV-2-associated. Using the MIRA data, every spike-specific TCR was mapped to the spike region that the TCR reacted to and assigned to either a CD4 or a CD8 class. Log10-transformed breadth and depth values were compared by one-way ANOVA with Sidak's multiple comparisons tests. Sourced from immuneACCESS, this table was stored by TCRdb with only in-frame sequences that have V and J called. A share of the clones is absent; for the studies checked, an unresolved V gene accounts for under half, and the remainder has no known explanation. Clonal size and the V and J genes are those of that table, whereas D and trimming came from the DNA. Within this sample are more than 130,000 clones, with 90% of them counted one time only. The ten top clones hold 3.4% of the sample.

Overall results and qualifications from the work: After two AZD1222 doses, spike-specific TCR breadth and depth were significantly higher than at day 0 and than in MenACWY recipients. Conclusions about previously exposed vaccinees are limited, since just 5 to 7 AZD1222 recipients were seropositive for SARS-CoV-2 at baseline. The vaccine-associated CD4 TCRs covered the entire spike protein, and the dominant responses fell in regions 160-218 and 743-854. Epitopes outside the regions mutated in the B.1.351 and B.1.1.7 variants were reportedly recognized by nearly half of the unique spike-specific TCRs. In the small 56-69-year group, the increase in depth fell short of significance, most likely because of low power. Because no day 14 peak-response samples were available, repertoires were characterized only after the peak T cell response. Participants were mostly white British and included more females than males, and it was suggested by the authors that clonal diversity may have been underestimated.

This specimen's time point label, per the study, means: baseline before first vaccination. Vaccinee samples were obtained from the UK trials COV001 and COV002, which included a single-blind randomized controlled phase 2/3 trial of AZD1222 (ChAdOx1 nCoV-19) in healthy adults. Trial participant PBMC samples were collected at day 0 and day 28 after the second dose for TCRbeta chain sequencing. Worth noting for this clone: The antigen it recognizes is unknown. No base-level quality is on record; no much larger clone is a single base apart.

The germline V gene sets CDR1 to SQVTM and CDR2 to ANQGSEA. From the cysteine up to the phenylalanine, the CDR3 has a length of 13 residues. Solely the CDR3 DNA is kept, with 39 bases framed from the first base. Trimming at the junction amounts to 8 bases on V and 4 bases on J, and the germline ends lie 17 bases apart. The receptor chain draws on TRBV29-1 and TRBJ2-5, with TRBD2 tentatively as D gene (6 bases match). The sequence derives from an adult in good health. The sample consisted of peripheral blood, taken on day 0 of AZD1222 vaccination. The nucleotide sequence reads TGCAGCTCCAAGGAGGGGTTGCGAGAGACCCAGTACTTC. Protein translation: CSSKEGLRETQYF.